Following are 5 T cell receptor beta chains from one sample sequenced in a study of OX40 agonist ivuxolimab in advanced cancers. Method: immunoSEQ multiplex PCR; TCRdb's copy keeps in-frame clones and lacks some. The table has more than 55,000 clones, 70% to 90% seen once. The input for sequencing was CD4+ or CD8+ T cells sorted from blood, taken in a trial of the OX40 agonist ivuxolimab. These receptors were obtained from an adult with an advanced solid tumor such as melanoma, head and neck, liver or kidney cancer.

The chain has TRBV6-5 and TRBJ1-4; D perhaps matches TRBD1 (6 bases). CDR1 is MNHEY, CDR2 SVGAGI, per germline. The CDR3 consists of 15 residues. With 6 bases removed from V and 8 bases from J, the gap between germline ends came to 19 bases. The CDR3 DNA is TGTGCCAGCAGCACATTCCCGGGGGCGTTGGAAAAACTGTTTTTT. This encodes CASSTFPGALEKLFF.

V usage is TRBV7-8 and J usage is TRBJ2-2; 9 positions agree with TRBD2. The length of the CDR3 is 18 residues. Germline CDR1 reads SGHVS; CDR2 reads FQNEAQ. The J segment lost 0 bases and the V segment lost 3 bases, leaving 8 bases of the junction unmatched. The CDR3: CASSFPRTSATNTGELFF. In DNA form, the CDR3 reads TGTGCCAGCAGCTTCCCCCGGACTAGCGCGACGAACACCGGGGAGCTGTTTTTT.

V usage is TRBV2 and J usage is TRBJ2-7; D is unresolved. The germline V gene has CDR1 SNHLY and CDR2 FYNNEI. V dropped 4 bases and J dropped 3 bases, with 7 bases sitting between them. This CDR3 region has 12 residues. Here the CDR3 DNA reads TGTGCCAGCAGTGTGGAGCTCTACGAGCAGTACTTC. It translates to CASSVELYEQYF.

This chain links TRBV28 with TRBJ2-5; D call uncertain. The V end lost 10 bases, the J end lost 3 bases, and 9 bases lay between the germline ends. This CDR3 has 11 amino acids. Germline assignment: CDR1 MDHEN and CDR2 SYDVKM. The CDR3 DNA reads as TGTGCCACACACCGGGAAGAGACCCAGTACTTC. Its protein is CATHREETQYF.

V is TRBV7-6 and J is TRBJ1-1, with 11 bases that match TRBD1. J gave up 1 base and V 4 bases, and 8 bases lay outside the gene matches. The CDR3 is 17 residues long. Per the germline V gene, CDR1 is SGHVS and CDR2 is FNYEAQ. CDR3 nucleotides: TGTGCCAGCAGCTGGCCGGGACAGGGGGTGGAGAACACTGAAGCTTTCTTT. Translating it yields CASSWPGQGVENTEAFF.